This TCR beta chain originates from a study of blood T cell repertoires in COVID-19. Germline values: CDR1 KGHSH, CDR2 LQKENI. This CDR3 is built from 13 residues. The V gene lost 3 bases and the J gene lost 6 bases, with 12 bases spanning the gap. The table came from immunoSEQ multiplex PCR; TCRdb's copy has only in-frame clones and leaves some out. Altogether about 150,000 clones are present, approximately 85% being singletons, with the ten largest covering 0.63%. The sequence was collected from a man aged 55 to 69 with COVID-19, enrolled during active disease. The chain combines TRBV18 with TRBJ2-7; a possible D gene is TRBD1 (6 bases). Sequencing was carried out using peripheral blood. The DNA of the CDR3 is TGTGCCAGCTCACCCGACCGGACAGCCGAGCAGTACTTC. The encoded protein is CASSPDRTAEQYF.